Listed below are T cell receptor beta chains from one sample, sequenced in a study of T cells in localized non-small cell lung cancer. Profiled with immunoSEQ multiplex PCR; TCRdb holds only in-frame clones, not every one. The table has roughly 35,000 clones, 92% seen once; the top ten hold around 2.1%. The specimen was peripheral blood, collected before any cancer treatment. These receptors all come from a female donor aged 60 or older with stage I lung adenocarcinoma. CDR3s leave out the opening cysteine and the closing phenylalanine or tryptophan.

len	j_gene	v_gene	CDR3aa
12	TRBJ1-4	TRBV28	ASSLATTNEKLF
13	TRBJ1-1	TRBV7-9	ASSLQGGGGTEAF
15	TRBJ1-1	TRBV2	ASMFTGQGNMNTEAF
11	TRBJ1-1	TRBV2	ASSVLGAAEAF
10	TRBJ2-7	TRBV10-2	ASSDVGGEQY
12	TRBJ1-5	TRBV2	ASQVLDSNQPQH
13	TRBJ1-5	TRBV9	ASSADGLGNQPQH
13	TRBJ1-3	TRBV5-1	ASSGEPATGNTIY
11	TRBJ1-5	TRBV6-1	ASSETGNQPQH
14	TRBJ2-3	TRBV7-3	ASSTRTSGRWDTQY
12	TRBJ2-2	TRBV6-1	ASSAGVITGELF
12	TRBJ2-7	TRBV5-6	ASSLRTGLNEQY
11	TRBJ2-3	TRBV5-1	ASNGLLTDTQY
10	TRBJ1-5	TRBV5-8	ASSLTHQPQH
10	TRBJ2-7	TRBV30	AWSVKRGGQY
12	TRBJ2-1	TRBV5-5	ASIKSGRDNEQF
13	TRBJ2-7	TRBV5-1	ASSLDGTGAYEQY
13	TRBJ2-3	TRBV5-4	ASSLPAPSTDTQY
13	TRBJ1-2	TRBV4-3	ASSQEASGTHGYT
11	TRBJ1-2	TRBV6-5	ASKSYSNYGYT
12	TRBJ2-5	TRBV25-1	ASSERGQGETQY
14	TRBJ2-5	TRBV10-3	AISESFLAGEETQY
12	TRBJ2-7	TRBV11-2	APLVGGDAYEQY